A selection of T cell receptor beta chains follows, all from one sample in a study of blood T cell repertoires in COVID-19. Assay: immunoSEQ multiplex PCR; the TCRdb copy retains only in-frame clones and omits some. The table records some 90,000 clones, approximately 86% of them present only once. The sample consisted of peripheral blood. The receptors were sampled from a woman aged 80 or over with acute or convalescent COVID-19. Both conserved end residues are part of each CDR3. D genes are given only for firm matches. Rows give clone size only sometimes, using once, few, many, or a class for an expanded clone.

CDR3nt: TGTGCCAGCAGCGCCCCCCCGGGTGAAGCTTTCTTT; CDR3aa: CASSAPPGEAFF; d_gene: NA; len: 12; abundance: NA; v_gene: TRBV9; j_gene: TRBJ1-1
CDR3nt: TGTGCCAGCAGCAGAAGACAGGGAGGTAATTCACCCCTCCACTTT; CDR3aa: CASSRRQGGNSPLHF; d_gene: TRBD1; len: 15; abundance: NA; v_gene: TRBV11-2; j_gene: TRBJ1-6
CDR3nt: TGTGCCAGCAGAGGGGGCGGCAATCAGCCCCAGCATTTT; CDR3aa: CASRGGGNQPQHF; d_gene: TRBD1; len: 13; abundance: few; v_gene: TRBV28; j_gene: TRBJ1-5
CDR3nt: TGCGCCAGCAGCTTGGGGGACATCGGAGTCAAAAACATTCAGTACTTC; CDR3aa: CASSLGDIGVKNIQYF; d_gene: NA; len: 16; abundance: NA; v_gene: TRBV5-1; j_gene: TRBJ2-4
CDR3nt: TGTGCCAGTACTACAGGGGGCGTTTCACCCCTCCACTTT; CDR3aa: CASTTGGVSPLHF; d_gene: TRBD1; len: 13; abundance: NA; v_gene: TRBV28; j_gene: TRBJ1-6
CDR3nt: TGTGCCAGTAGTCACAGGCTAGCGGGGGAAGAGACCCAGTACTTC; CDR3aa: CASSHRLAGEETQYF; d_gene: TRBD2; len: 15; abundance: NA; v_gene: TRBV19; j_gene: TRBJ2-5
CDR3nt: TGTGCCAGCAGCGGAGACACACTAGGGGGCTACACCTTC; CDR3aa: CASSGDTLGGYTF; d_gene: NA; len: 13; abundance: NA; v_gene: TRBV2; j_gene: TRBJ1-2
CDR3nt: TGTGCCAGCAGTGAAGTGGGACAGGGGGCCTATGGCTACACCTTC; CDR3aa: CASSEVGQGAYGYTF; d_gene: TRBD1; len: 15; abundance: few; v_gene: TRBV6-1; j_gene: TRBJ1-2
CDR3nt: TGTGCCAGCAGCGCCCGCGGGGGCTCTGGAAACACCATATATTTT; CDR3aa: CASSARGGSGNTIYF; d_gene: NA; len: 15; abundance: NA; v_gene: TRBV9; j_gene: TRBJ1-3
CDR3nt: TGTGCCAGCAGCTTAAATGTTTGGGACAGGGCGAATTCACCCCTCCACTTT; CDR3aa: CASSLNVWDRANSPLHF; d_gene: TRBD1; len: 17; abundance: NA; v_gene: TRBV13; j_gene: TRBJ1-6
CDR3nt: TGCGCCAGCAACTTGTCGGGGGGCAATCAGCCCCAGCATTTT; CDR3aa: CASNLSGGNQPQHF; d_gene: NA; len: 14; abundance: NA; v_gene: TRBV5-1; j_gene: TRBJ1-5
CDR3nt: TGTGCCTGCGGGACAGGGGATACCGGGGAGCTGTTTTTT; CDR3aa: CACGTGDTGELFF; d_gene: TRBD1; len: 13; abundance: NA; v_gene: TRBV19; j_gene: TRBJ2-2
CDR3nt: TGTGCCAGCAGCGCCTCGGGACAGTGGAATTCACCCCTCCACTTT; CDR3aa: CASSASGQWNSPLHF; d_gene: TRBD1; len: 15; abundance: NA; v_gene: TRBV9; j_gene: TRBJ1-6
CDR3nt: TGTGCCATCAGTGAAGAGCCCCGCGGGCGGGAGCAGTACTTC; CDR3aa: CAISEEPRGREQYF; d_gene: NA; len: 14; abundance: NA; v_gene: TRBV10-3; j_gene: TRBJ2-7
CDR3nt: TGTGCCAGCAGATACAGGGCGGGTGAGCAGTTCTTC; CDR3aa: CASRYRAGEQFF; d_gene: NA; len: 12; abundance: NA; v_gene: TRBV6-5; j_gene: TRBJ2-1
CDR3nt: TGTGCCAGCAGCCATGGACAGGGGGCTCTGAACACTGAAGCTTTCTTT; CDR3aa: CASSHGQGALNTEAFF; d_gene: TRBD1; len: 16; abundance: NA; v_gene: TRBV11-2; j_gene: TRBJ1-1
CDR3nt: TGTGCCAGCAGCCCCCGCAGGGGTGCTGAAGCTTTCTTT; CDR3aa: CASSPRRGAEAFF; d_gene: NA; len: 13; abundance: NA; v_gene: TRBV11-3; j_gene: TRBJ1-1
CDR3nt: TGTGCCAGCAGCCAAGGCCGGAATGAGCAGTTCTTC; CDR3aa: CASSQGRNEQFF; d_gene: NA; len: 12; abundance: NA; v_gene: TRBV3-1/TRBV3-2; j_gene: TRBJ2-1
CDR3nt: TGTGCCAGCAGCGACGGGACAGACTATGGCTACACCTTC; CDR3aa: CASSDGTDYGYTF; d_gene: TRBD1; len: 13; abundance: few; v_gene: TRBV12-3/TRBV12-4; j_gene: TRBJ1-2
CDR3nt: TGTGCCAGCAGCCTGGGGACATCGGCAGACTATGGCTACACCTTC; CDR3aa: CASSLGTSADYGYTF; d_gene: NA; len: 15; abundance: once; v_gene: TRBV3-1/TRBV3-2; j_gene: TRBJ1-2
CDR3nt: TGTGCCAGCAGAAGGGGGAGGAACACTGAAGCTTTCTTT; CDR3aa: CASRRGRNTEAFF; d_gene: NA; len: 13; abundance: NA; v_gene: TRBV7-9; j_gene: TRBJ1-1
CDR3nt: TGTGCCAGCAGCCAAGGGAGCGGGGGGAGGGAGACCCAGTACTTC; CDR3aa: CASSQGSGGRETQYF; d_gene: TRBD2; len: 15; abundance: NA; v_gene: TRBV6-5; j_gene: TRBJ2-5
CDR3nt: TGTGCCAGCTCACCGCGGACAGGGGGCACCGGGGAGCTGTTTTTT; CDR3aa: CASSPRTGGTGELFF; d_gene: TRBD1; len: 15; abundance: NA; v_gene: TRBV18; j_gene: TRBJ2-2
CDR3nt: TGTGCCAGTAGTATAGCTTCAGGGTATATTCAGCCCCAGCATTTT; CDR3aa: CASSIASGYIQPQHF; d_gene: NA; len: 15; abundance: NA; v_gene: TRBV19; j_gene: TRBJ1-5
CDR3nt: TGCGCCAGCAGCCAAGTAAACAGGGACTCCTACGAGCAGTACTTC; CDR3aa: CASSQVNRDSYEQYF; d_gene: NA; len: 15; abundance: few; v_gene: TRBV4-1; j_gene: TRBJ2-7
CDR3nt: TGTGCCAGCAGCGTCCCAGGGGCCCGGGTCCTGACTTTC; CDR3aa: CASSVPGARVLTF; d_gene: NA; len: 13; abundance: NA; v_gene: TRBV9; j_gene: TRBJ2-6
CDR3nt: TGTGCCAGCAGTTTAAAGTTAGGGGCGCTTCCACCCTCCTACGAGCAGTACTTC; CDR3aa: CASSLKLGALPPSYEQYF; d_gene: NA; len: 18; abundance: NA; v_gene: TRBV27; j_gene: TRBJ2-7
CDR3nt: TGCGCCAGCAGCAGAACTAGCGGGGGTCTTGTCGAGCAGTACTTC; CDR3aa: CASSRTSGGLVEQYF; d_gene: TRBD2; len: 15; abundance: medium-sized; v_gene: TRBV4-1; j_gene: TRBJ2-7
CDR3nt: TGTGCCAGCAGAAGAGGGTTTATGAACACTGAAGCTTTCTTT; CDR3aa: CASRRGFMNTEAFF; d_gene: NA; len: 14; abundance: NA; v_gene: TRBV6-6; j_gene: TRBJ1-1
CDR3nt: TGTGCCAGCACCCGGGACAGGGAGGTTGGGCAGCCCCAGCATTTT; CDR3aa: CASTRDREVGQPQHF; d_gene: TRBD1; len: 15; abundance: NA; v_gene: TRBV6-4; j_gene: TRBJ1-5
CDR3nt: TGTGCCAGCAGCTTAGGGACAGCCAATTCACCCCTCCACTTT; CDR3aa: CASSLGTANSPLHF; d_gene: NA; len: 14; abundance: NA; v_gene: TRBV7-9; j_gene: TRBJ1-6
CDR3nt: TGCGCCAGCAGCTTCGGGACAGGGCCCTACAATGAGCAGTTCTTC; CDR3aa: CASSFGTGPYNEQFF; d_gene: TRBD1; len: 15; abundance: NA; v_gene: TRBV5-1; j_gene: TRBJ2-1
CDR3nt: TGTGCCAGCAGGGCCGCCGGGTACAATGAGCAGTTCTTC; CDR3aa: CASRAAGYNEQFF; d_gene: NA; len: 13; abundance: once; v_gene: TRBV12-3/TRBV12-4; j_gene: TRBJ2-1
CDR3nt: TGCAGCGGATACATGAACACTGAAGCTTTCTTT; CDR3aa: CSGYMNTEAFF; d_gene: NA; len: 11; abundance: few; v_gene: TRBV29-1; j_gene: TRBJ1-1
CDR3nt: TGCGCCAGCAGCTTTAGGCTAGCGGGGTACAATGAGCAGTTCTTC; CDR3aa: CASSFRLAGYNEQFF; d_gene: TRBD2; len: 15; abundance: NA; v_gene: TRBV5-1; j_gene: TRBJ2-1
CDR3nt: TGTGCCAGCAGCTTAAGGGGGCCTGACTACGAGCAGTACTTC; CDR3aa: CASSLRGPDYEQYF; d_gene: TRBD1; len: 14; abundance: NA; v_gene: TRBV11-1; j_gene: TRBJ2-7
CDR3nt: TGCAGCGTTGGCCTCGGGGTAAGATCACCCCTCCACTTT; CDR3aa: CSVGLGVRSPLHF; d_gene: NA; len: 13; abundance: NA; v_gene: TRBV29-1; j_gene: TRBJ1-6
CDR3nt: TGTGCCAGCAGTGGGACTAGCGCTACCTACGAGCAGTACTTC; CDR3aa: CASSGTSATYEQYF; d_gene: TRBD2; len: 14; abundance: NA; v_gene: TRBV2; j_gene: TRBJ2-7
CDR3nt: TGTGCCAGCAGCTTGGGTTCAGGACAGGGCTCTTACTTC; CDR3aa: CASSLGSGQGSYF; d_gene: TRBD1; len: 13; abundance: NA; v_gene: TRBV12-3/TRBV12-4; j_gene: TRBJ2-4
CDR3nt: TGCGCCAGCAGCTCTGAGACAGGGTTCTCACCCCTCCACTTT; CDR3aa: CASSSETGFSPLHF; d_gene: TRBD1; len: 14; abundance: NA; v_gene: TRBV5-1; j_gene: TRBJ1-6
CDR3nt: TGTGCCAGCAGTTTATCCGGGAACTACGAGCAGTACTTC; CDR3aa: CASSLSGNYEQYF; d_gene: NA; len: 13; abundance: NA; v_gene: TRBV27; j_gene: TRBJ2-7
CDR3nt: TGTGCCAGCAGTACAGGGGGCAGGGAAGCTTTCTTT; CDR3aa: CASSTGGREAFF; d_gene: TRBD1; len: 12; abundance: NA; v_gene: TRBV6-5; j_gene: TRBJ1-1
CDR3nt: TGTGCCAGCTCACCACAGGGGCCCGACTATGGCTACACCTTC; CDR3aa: CASSPQGPDYGYTF; d_gene: NA; len: 14; abundance: NA; v_gene: TRBV18; j_gene: TRBJ1-2
CDR3nt: TGTGCCAGCAGACAACAGGGGGCTATAGGAAACACCATATATTTT; CDR3aa: CASRQQGAIGNTIYF; d_gene: TRBD1; len: 15; abundance: NA; v_gene: TRBV2; j_gene: TRBJ1-3
CDR3nt: TGTGCCAGCAGCTTAGGCATCTTTGGGGGCAACACCGGGGAGCTGTTTTTT; CDR3aa: CASSLGIFGGNTGELFF; d_gene: NA; len: 17; abundance: once; v_gene: TRBV7-3; j_gene: TRBJ2-2
CDR3nt: TGTGCCAGCAGCTTGAGCAATGAGCAGTTCTTC; CDR3aa: CASSLSNEQFF; d_gene: NA; len: 11; abundance: NA; v_gene: TRBV13; j_gene: TRBJ2-1